These 20 T cell receptor beta chains were sequenced from one sample in a study of early T cells in non-severe SARS-CoV-2 infection. One entry per CDR3 protein results from TCRdb running MiXCR on the 5' RACE reads. This sample has 70,000 to 90,000 distinct CDR3 sequences, with approximately 11% found just once. Material for sequencing was whole blood. These receptors were taken from an adult who was a healthcare worker with PCR-confirmed SARS-CoV-2 infection or an uninfected control (not recorded which).

The rearrangement joins TRBV2 to TRBJ1-1; unclear D gene. CDR3 length equals 15 residues. The germline V gene encodes CDR1 SNHLY and CDR2 FYNNEI. V was cut by 0 bases and J by 5 bases, with 13 bases left in between. The CDR3 nucleotides are TGTGCCAGCAGTGAAGCTTCCACCCTGGGGACTGAAGCTTTCTTT. Translating it yields CASSEASTLGTEAFF.

This clonotype was detected ten times or more. The J gene is TRBJ2-2, the V gene TRBV11-2, with D perhaps assigned TRBD1 or TRBD2 (7 bases each). The germline V gene has CDR1 SGHAT and CDR2 FQNNGV. The CDR3 consists of 15 residues. Trimming stripped 4 bases from V and 3 bases from J, with 12 bases between. The CDR3: CASSSTGRDTGELFF. CDR3 DNA sequence: TGTGCCAGCAGCTCGACAGGGAGGGACACCGGGGAGCTGTTTTTT.

The chain uses TRBV4-3 and TRBJ1-2, with D possibly matching TRBD1 (5 bases). The germline CDR1 and CDR2 sequences are LGHNA and YSLEER. There are 14 residues in the CDR3. V was trimmed by 0 bases and J by 5 bases, leaving 10 bases between them. The CDR3 is CASSQDLQVYGYTF. In DNA form, the CDR3 reads TGCGCCAGCAGCCAAGATTTACAGGTGTATGGCTACACCTTC.

This clonotype was detected a few times. The CDR3, as DNA: TGTGCCAGCAGCTTGGTTCAGGGTACCGGGGAGCTGTTTTTT. Translating it yields CASSLVQGTGELFF. V is TRBV5-4 and J is TRBJ2-2; D perhaps matches TRBD1 (5 bases). The CDR3 contains 14 residues. Germline V gives CDR1 SGHNT, CDR2 YYREEE (reference sequence). Trimming took 0 bases from V and 5 from J, leaving 8 bases between them.

This clonotype was detected ten times or more. CDR3: CATTDRTNYEQYF. Written as DNA, the CDR3 is TGTGCCACTACGGACAGAACCAACTACGAGCAGTACTTC. V is TRBV27 and J is TRBJ2-7; D possibly corresponds to TRBD1 (6 bases). The germline gives CDR1 MNHEY, CDR2 SMNVEV (reference sequence). Trimming shortened V by 10 bases and J by 3 bases, and 16 bases separated the two germline ends. The CDR3 is 13 residues long.

The chain recombines TRBV4-1 with TRBJ1-4, with D maybe TRBD1 (6 bases). Trimming left V 3 bases short and J 0 bases short, with 11 bases between. The CDR3 runs 16 residues. Germline assignment: CDR1 MGHRA and CDR2 YSYEKL. CDR3 DNA sequence: TGCGCCAGCAGCCATTGGACAGTTGCAACTAATGAAAAACTGTTTTTT. Translation gives CASSHWTVATNEKLFF.

This clonotype was recorded a few times. CDR3 sequence: CASSLALPDTQYF. The CDR3 nucleotides are TGTGCCAGCAGCTTAGCTCTCCCCGATACGCAGTATTTT. The rearrangement uses TRBV5-6 and TRBJ2-3; D not resolved. Trimming cost V 2 bases and J 6 bases, with 10 bases left between them. This CDR3 is built from 13 residues. Germline CDR1 reads SGHDT; CDR2 reads YYEEEE.

The sample holds many counts of this clonotype. This chain links TRBV6-5 with TRBJ1-6; 9 bases fit TRBD1. The CDR3 has 15 amino acids. V trimming: 6 bases; J trimming: 7 bases; junction bases outside the gene matches: 7. Germline V gene data show CDR1 as MNHEY and CDR2 as SVGAGI. CDR3 sequence reads: CASSPGTGQNSPLHF. Written as DNA, the CDR3 is TGTGCCAGCAGCCCGGGGACAGGGCAGAATTCACCCCTCCACTTT.

The chain carries TRBV6-5 and TRBJ2-3; 8 bases match TRBD2. After removal of 10 bases from V and 0 bases from J, the junction contained 6 bases not matched to a gene. The CDR3 covers 14 residues. Per germline, CDR1 MNHEY and CDR2 SVGAGI. Written as DNA, the CDR3 is TGTGCCACACAAGCGGGGGCTAGCACAGATACGCAGTATTTT. Its protein product is CATQAGASTDTQYF.

A remark on this clonotype: Possible read error: a much larger clone is one base away. The chain recombines TRBV9 with TRBJ1-5; D not resolved. Germline CDR1 is SGDLS and CDR2 is YYNGEE. The CDR3 covers 15 residues. The CDR3 bases are TGTGTCAGCAGCGTAGATGGGGTTAACAATCAGCCCCAGCATTTT. Amino acids: CVSSVDGVNNQPQHF.

V usage is TRBV6-5 and J usage is TRBJ1-2; D is unclear. Germline loops: CDR1 MNHEY, CDR2 SVGAGI. The CDR3 loop spans 13 amino acids. V lost 0 bases and J 5 bases, leaving 7 bases between the germline ends. The CDR3 sequence is CASSYSKPYGYTF. The CDR3, as DNA: TGTGCCAGCAGTTACTCAAAACCATATGGCTACACCTTC.

The V call is TRBV10-3, the J call TRBJ2-6; D perhaps matches TRBD1 (6 bases). CDR3 length: 13 residues. Trimming removed 10 bases at V and 4 bases at J, with 11 bases between. Germline V gene lookup returns CDR1 ENHRY and CDR2 SYGVKD. CDR3 residues: CATNRAGANVLTF. The CDR3 DNA sequence: TGTGCCACCAACAGGGCCGGGGCCAACGTCCTGACTTTC.

CDR3 in amino acids: CSARAVGLAYRSSYNEQFF. CDR3 coding DNA: TGCAGTGCTAGAGCCGTCGGACTAGCGTACCGCAGCTCCTACAATGAGCAGTTCTTC. The chain joins TRBV20-1 to TRBJ2-1, with 9 bases lining up with TRBD2. Germline assignment: CDR1 DFQATT and CDR2 SNEGSKA (reference sequence). The CDR3 length is 19 residues. V dropped 1 base and J dropped 0; count of bases not matched to a gene: 13.

The V and J genes are TRBV7-9 and TRBJ2-3; TRBD1 matches 7 bases. Germline V gene data show CDR1 as SEHNR and CDR2 as FQNEAQ (reference sequence). Germline trimming cut 7 bases from V and 5 bases from J; bases unmatched to any gene: 6. The length of the CDR3 is 13 residues. The chain's CDR3 is CASTDREGDTQYF. The DNA of the CDR3 is TGTGCCAGCACCGACAGGGAAGGAGATACGCAGTATTTT.

This clonotype was counted ten times or more. This sequence joins TRBV20-1 and TRBJ2-3; possibly TRBD2 for D (6 bases). Germline loops: CDR1 DFQATT, CDR2 SNEGSKA (reference sequence). The V end lost 3 bases, the J end lost 5 bases, and 12 bases lay between the germline ends. The CDR3 covers 13 residues. DNA of the CDR3: TGCAGTGCTAGTCGGCAGGGAGGAGATACGCAGTATTTT. Translated, it gives CSASRQGGDTQYF.

This clonotype was recorded many times. The genes are TRBV27 and TRBJ2-7, with D possibly being TRBD1 (6 bases). Trimming left V 2 bases short and J 2 bases short, with 10 bases between. The CDR3 sequence is 14 residues long. Germline CDR1 and CDR2: MNHEY and SMNVEV (reference sequence). The CDR3 nucleotides are TGTGCCAGCAGTTTAATAGACAGGACCTACGAGCAGTACTTC. Translating gives CASSLIDRTYEQYF.

This clonotype was seen at least ten times. The chain's CDR3 is CASSGRAPDGRYTF. CDR3 DNA sequence: TGTGCCAGCAGCGGACGGGCCCCCGATGGGCGCTACACCTTC. The V gene is TRBV7-9, the J gene TRBJ1-2; D ambiguous. The CDR3 has 14 amino acids. In germline, CDR1 is SEHNR, CDR2 FQNEAQ (reference sequence). Trimming cost V 5 bases and J 9 bases, with 19 bases left between them.

This clonotype was counted ten times or more. V is TRBV5-1 and J is TRBJ2-2; the match to TRBD1 covers 9 bases. CDR1 and CDR2 (germline): SGHRS, YFSETQ. V was clipped by 2 bases and J by 5 bases; unmatched bases: 7. CDR3 length: 16 residues. The CDR3 sequence is CASSFRGQGTTGELFF. DNA of the CDR3: TGCGCCAGCAGCTTTAGAGGACAGGGGACAACCGGGGAGCTGTTTTTT. The full variable domain, rest sourced from reference TRBV5-1 and TRBJ2-2, is KAGVTQTPRYLIKTRGQQVTLSCSPISGHRSVSWYQQTPGQGLQFLFEYFSETQRNKGNFPGRFSGRQFSNSRSEMNVSTLELGDSALYLCASSFRGQGTTGELFFGEGSRLTVL.

This chain joins TRBV29-1 and TRBJ2-2; 8 bases line up with TRBD1. CDR3 length: 14 amino acids. Germline CDR1 and CDR2: SQVTM and ANQGSEA. J lost 3 bases, V lost 7 bases, and 7 bases had no gene match. The CDR3 coding sequence is TGCAGCGCTTTGGACAGGGCAGACACCGGGGAGCTGTTTTTT. Translation: CSALDRADTGELFF.

CDR3 bases: TGCGCCAGCAGTGACACTCACGAGCAGTACTTC. This sequence encodes CASSDTHEQYF. The chain couples TRBV10-2 to TRBJ2-7; D is unresolved. Germline V gene sequence: CDR1 WSHSY, CDR2 SAAADI. The V and J ends lost 3 bases and 5 bases respectively, with 5 bases between them. The CDR3 extends over 11 amino acids.